The 19 T cell receptor beta chains presented below share a single source sample, sequenced in a study of beta chain features in type 1 diabetes. cDNA synthesis used the whole RNA isolate, giving expressed TCRB sequences. Method: immunoSEQ multiplex PCR; TCRdb's copy keeps in-frame clones and lacks some. The table has around 280,000 clones, approximately 8.1% seen once; the top ten hold approximately 0.99%. Sequenced input: central memory CD4+ T cells from blood. These receptors were taken from a woman between 18 and 29 years old in good health.

This clone was seen ten or more times. The genes are TRBV9 and TRBJ1-6, with 7 bases identical to TRBD1. There are 14 residues in the CDR3. The germline CDR1 and CDR2 sequences are SGDLS and YYNGEE. V lost 2 bases to trimming and J lost 7 bases; unmatched junction nucleotides: 3. The CDR3 protein is CASSVTGENSPLHF. The CDR3 nucleotides read TGTGCCAGCAGCGTTACAGGGGAGAATTCACCCCTCCACTTT.

This clone occurred a few times. The chain employs TRBV18 and TRBJ2-1, with a possible D match to TRBD1 (6 bases). In germline, CDR1 is KGHSH, CDR2 LQKENI. The CDR3 contains 13 residues. Trimming removed 5 bases at V and 7 bases at J, with 12 bases between. CDR3 amino acids: CASSTGLSNEQFF. DNA of the CDR3: TGTGCCAGCTCAACAGGGCTATCGAATGAGCAGTTCTTC.

This chain joins TRBV15 and TRBJ2-3; tentatively, D is TRBD1 (6 bases). Germline values: CDR1 LNHNV, CDR2 YYDKDF (reference sequence). The V and J ends lost 7 bases and 0 bases respectively, with 17 bases between them. This CDR3 is 16 amino acids long. The CDR3 sequence: CATTPGESLSTDTQYF. The CDR3 bases are TGTGCCACCACTCCAGGGGAGAGTTTGAGCACAGATACGCAGTATTTT.

This clone was counted between two and nine times. The rearrangement joins TRBV5-6 to TRBJ2-1, with D perhaps TRBD1 or TRBD2 (5 bases each). V dropped 2 bases and J dropped 2 bases, with 11 bases sitting between them. The germline CDR1 and CDR2 sequences are SGHDT and YYEEEE. The CDR3 is 15 amino acids. CDR3: CASSLLGTAYNEQFF. CDR3 in DNA: TGTGCCAGCAGCTTATTAGGGACGGCCTACAATGAGCAGTTCTTC.

This clone was seen only a few times. The gene calls are TRBV6-6 and TRBJ1-1; D is perhaps TRBD1 (5 bases). Germline V gives CDR1 MNHNY, CDR2 SVGAGI (reference sequence). V was clipped by 8 bases and J by 0 bases, with 16 bases between them. The CDR3 sequence is 15 residues long. CDR3 loop: CASRSQGVMNTEAFF. The CDR3 DNA reads TGTGCCAGCCGTAGCCAGGGTGTCATGAACACTGAAGCTTTCTTT.

This clone was counted many times. This rearrangement joins TRBV4-1 to TRBJ1-2, with 8 bases aligning to TRBD1. The J segment lost 2 bases and the V segment lost 5 bases, leaving 7 bases of the junction unmatched. The CDR3 is 15 residues long. CDR1 and CDR2 (germline): MGHRA, YSYEKL. The CDR3: CASSSQGAPNYGYTF. The CDR3 DNA sequence: TGCGCCAGCAGCAGCCAGGGGGCGCCCAACTATGGCTACACCTTC.

This clone has more than one count but fewer than ten. The chain is built from TRBV29-1 and TRBJ2-1, with D perhaps TRBD2 (6 bases). Trimming stripped 5 bases from V and 2 bases from J, with 16 bases between. The CDR3 runs to 15 residues. Germline lookup yields CDR1 SQVTM and CDR2 ANQGSEA. The CDR3 loop reads CSVLGTAGTYNEQFF. For the CDR3, the DNA is TGCAGCGTTCTGGGAACGGCGGGAACCTACAATGAGCAGTTCTTC.

The chain is built from TRBV7-9 and TRBJ1-2; a possible D gene is TRBD1 (5 bases). Germline V lookup: CDR1 SEHNR, CDR2 FQNEAQ (reference sequence). This CDR3 has 14 residues. V was clipped by 7 bases and J by 4 bases, with 16 bases between them. CDR3 sequence (DNA): TGTGCCAGCACCAAAGGGGACTCGAGCTATGGCTACACCTTC. It encodes CASTKGDSSYGYTF. Using reference TRBV7-9 and TRBJ1-2 for the parts outside the CDR3, the full variable domain is DTGVSQNPRHKITKRGQNVTFRCDPISEHNRLYWYRQTLGQGPEFLTYFQNEAQLEKSRLLSDRFSAERPKGSFSTLEIQRTEQGDSAMYLCASTKGDSSYGYTFGSGTRLTVV.

The table lists this clone with a few counts. The genes are TRBV7-9 and TRBJ2-1; 11 bases are shared with TRBD1. The CDR3 is made up of 16 amino acids. CDR1 and CDR2 from the germline V gene are SEHNR and FQNEAQ (reference sequence). V was pared by 4 bases and J by 8 bases, with 10 bases of the junction left unmatched. The CDR3 loop reads CASSSSGTGGKDEQFF. The CDR3 DNA reads as TGTGCCAGCAGCTCGTCCGGGACAGGGGGAAAAGATGAGCAGTTCTTC.

The rearrangement links TRBV7-6 to TRBJ2-6, with D possibly TRBD1 on 6 matching bases. The CDR3 is 15 residues long. V was pared by 5 bases and J by 2 bases, with 10 bases between. Germline values: CDR1 SGHVS, CDR2 FNYEAQ. CDR3 sequence (DNA): TGTGCCAGCAGCCCGACAGGTACTGGGGCCAACGTCCTGACTTTC. Its protein product is CASSPTGTGANVLTF.

Concerning this clone itself: Other DNA sequences in the same sample also yield this CDR3. The chain employs TRBV5-4 and TRBJ2-7; TRBD2 is a possible D gene (6 bases). Trimming removed 0 bases at V and 3 bases at J, with 10 bases between. The CDR3 spans 14 residues. Germline loops: CDR1 SGHNT, CDR2 YYREEE (reference sequence). In nucleotides, the CDR3 is TGTGCCAGCAGCTTGGAAGGAGGGGACTACGAGCAGTACTTC. Protein product: CASSLEGGDYEQYF.

This clone has just a few counts. J is TRBJ1-1 and V is TRBV2; D ambiguous. This CDR3 is built from 14 residues. The germline V gene encodes CDR1 SNHLY and CDR2 FYNNEI. V was shortened by 6 bases and J by 0 bases, with 11 bases between the two germline ends. CDR3 DNA: TGTGCCAGCAGGGACCGCAGATTGAACACTGAAGCTTTCTTT. Amino acids: CASRDRRLNTEAFF.

This clone has more than one count but fewer than ten. The chain employs TRBV2 and TRBJ1-1; possibly TRBD1 for D (5 bases). Trimming took 11 bases from V and 7 from J, leaving 8 bases between them. CDR3 length: 9 amino acids. CDR1 is SNHLY and CDR2 is FYNNEI in the germline V gene. The CDR3 is CARGVEAFF. In DNA form, the CDR3 reads TGTGCCCGGGGGGTTGAAGCTTTCTTT.

This clone occurred a few times. One junction end does not reproduce the germline sequence, and a read error may be involved. The chain uses TRBV7-7 and TRBJ2-5, with D possibly matching TRBD1 (6 bases). Germline-derived CDR1 and CDR2 are SSHAT and FNYEAQ (reference sequence). This CDR3 has 15 amino acids. CDR3 nucleotide sequence: TGTGCTAGCAGCAATCAGGGGTTTGGGCAAGAGACCCAGTACTTC. Residues: CASSNQGFGQETQYF.

Many counts were recorded for this clone. The CDR3 bases are TGTGCCATCAGTGGGCAGGGGACCTACGAGCAGTACGTC. It translates to CAISGQGTYEQYV. The chain recombines TRBV10-3 with TRBJ2-7, with a weak D call TRBD1 (6 bases). Trimming shortened V by 4 bases and J by 2 bases, and 9 bases separated the two germline ends. Per the germline V gene, CDR1 is ENHRY and CDR2 is SYGVKD. The CDR3 extends over 13 amino acids.

V is TRBV12-5 and J is TRBJ2-1; D is ambiguous. With 3 bases removed from V and 4 bases from J, the gap between germline ends came to 10 bases. The germline V gene encodes CDR1 LGHNT and CDR2 FRNRAP. This CDR3 has 14 residues. The CDR3 is CASGLGLTYNEQFF. The CDR3 DNA reads as TGTGCTAGTGGTTTAGGGCTGACTTACAATGAGCAGTTCTTC.

This clone was seen ten or more times. The CDR3 spells CASKVGPFWTGELFF. CDR3 DNA: TGTGCCAGTAAAGTTGGGCCGTTCTGGACCGGGGAGCTGTTTTTT. The V call is TRBV19, the J call TRBJ2-2, with no clear D. The CDR3 is 15 amino acids. V lost 7 bases and J lost 5, with 17 bases in between. The germline gives CDR1 LNHDA, CDR2 SQIVND (reference sequence).

This clone came up many times. V gene TRBV18 combines with J gene TRBJ2-1; D might be TRBD2 (5 bases). The V gene lost 2 bases and the J gene lost 9 bases, with 14 bases spanning the gap. This CDR3 contains 14 residues. Germline V gene data show CDR1 as KGHSH and CDR2 as LQKENI. CDR3 protein: CASSPTGPGGEQFF. In DNA, the CDR3 is TGTGCCAGCTCACCAACCGGACCTGGAGGTGAGCAGTTCTTC.

The V gene is TRBV12-5, the J gene TRBJ2-1, with TRBD2 matching 9 bases. This CDR3 has 19 residues. V shed 1 base and J 3 bases; nucleotides not matched to a gene: 13. The germline V gene encodes CDR1 LGHNT and CDR2 FRNRAP. This CDR3 is CASGLGNSAGLAGYNEQFF. In nucleotides, the CDR3 is TGTGCTAGTGGTTTGGGAAACTCAGCGGGACTAGCTGGCTACAATGAGCAGTTCTTC. Looking up the rest from reference TRBV12-5 and TRBJ2-1 gives the full variable domain: DARVTQTPRHKVTEMGQEVTMRCQPILGHNTVFWYRQTMMQGLELLAYFRNRAPLDDSGMPKDRFSAEMPDATLATLKIQPSEPRDSAVYFCASGLGNSAGLAGYNEQFFGPGTRLTVL.